Here is one TCR beta chain with its context. This specimen belongs to a study of blood T cell repertoires in COVID-19. As for the study in general: T cells, B-cell-depleted T cells, or PBMCs provided the cDNA or gDNA that served as material.

The table came from immunoSEQ multiplex PCR; TCRdb's copy has only in-frame clones and leaves some out. The sample records about 70,000 clones, around nine tenths being singletons. Trimming stripped 1 base from V and 7 bases from J, with 10 bases between. Germline V gene lookup returns CDR1 MNHEY and CDR2 SMNVEV (reference sequence). The length of the CDR3 is 13 residues. The rearrangement uses TRBV27 and TRBJ2-5; D is perhaps TRBD2 (6 bases). This receptor was taken from a human donor in a cohort sampled during active COVID-19. The sample was peripheral blood. CDR3 bases: TGTGCCAGCAGTTTATGGGACGGGGGGACCCAGTACTTC. Protein product: CASSLWDGGTQYF.